Shown below are 24 T cell receptor beta chains from a single sample sequenced in a study of cytomegalovirus exposure and HLA in healthy donors. The data were produced by immunoSEQ multiplex PCR, yet TCRdb's version contains in-frame clones alone and is incomplete. Of around 300,000 clones listed, around nine tenths are singletons. Sequenced: PBMCs. The receptors were gathered from a young woman in good health and CMV-seronegative.

This chain uses TRBV5-4 with TRBJ1-3; 7 bases agree with TRBD1. The CDR3 covers 15 residues. The V gene's germline CDR1 is SGHNT and CDR2 YYREEE (reference sequence). With V trimmed by 4 bases and J by 5 bases, 9 bases remained unmatched. Here the CDR3 reads CASSQRETGRNTIYF. CDR3 bases: TGTGCCAGCAGCCAACGAGAGACAGGGAGAAACACCATATATTTT.

The chain combines TRBV2 with TRBJ1-2, with 7 nucleotides matching TRBD1. The CDR3 consists of 15 residues. Germline V gene data show CDR1 as SNHLY and CDR2 as FYNNEI. V shed 3 bases, J shed 4 bases, and the junction held 8 bases outside the gene matches. CDR3 coding DNA: TGTGCCAGCAGTGAGGGCCCTGGACAGGTCTATGGCTACACCTTC. This encodes CASSEGPGQVYGYTF.

The chain couples TRBV6-5 to TRBJ2-7, with a tentative D call TRBD2 (5 bases). The length of the CDR3 is 15 residues. Germline CDR1 is MNHEY and CDR2 is SVGAGI. V was cut by 2 bases and J by 0 bases, with 11 bases left in between. CDR3 coding DNA: TGTGCCAGCAGTTACCTAGCTGAAAACTCCTACGAGCAGTACTTC. This encodes CASSYLAENSYEQYF.

The rearrangement joins TRBV4-3 to TRBJ2-1, with 8 bases lining up with TRBD2. The CDR3 covers 15 residues. With 4 bases clipped from V and 2 bases from J, the junction kept 4 bases outside the gene matches. The V gene's germline CDR1 is LGHNA and CDR2 YSLEER. The CDR3 bases are TGCGCCAGCAGCCGAGCGGGAGCCCCCTACAATGAGCAGTTCTTC. The encoded protein is CASSRAGAPYNEQFF.

This clone has only one observation. V and J are TRBV6-5 and TRBJ1-5; TRBD1 aligns across 7 bases. Germline-derived CDR1 and CDR2 are MNHEY and SVGAGI. The CDR3 has 15 amino acids. V gave up 6 bases and J gave up 4 bases; unmatched junction bases: 9. The CDR3 nucleotides read TGTGCCAGCAGGAACAGGGGATCGGGTAATCAGCCCCAGCATTTT. As protein: CASRNRGSGNQPQHF.

The V call is TRBV9, the J call TRBJ2-7, with D perhaps matching TRBD1 (5 bases). The CDR3 length is 14 residues. V was pared by 3 bases and J by 5 bases, with 15 bases between. Per germline, CDR1 SGDLS and CDR2 YYNGEE. CDR3 protein: CASSGGRVDHEQYF. The CDR3 nucleotides are TGTGCCAGCAGCGGGGGCAGGGTAGACCACGAGCAGTACTTC.

In regard to this clone: The same CDR3 arises from other DNA sequences in this sample as well. This chain connects TRBV5-1 to TRBJ1-2; no clear D gene. The CDR3 is made up of 14 amino acids. Germline-derived CDR1 and CDR2 are SGHRS and YFSETQ. Trimming pared 0 bases from V and 0 bases from J, leaving 6 bases between. CDR3 in DNA: TGCGCCAGCAGCTTGGCCCCAGCTAACTATGGCTACACCTTC. Amino acid sequence: CASSLAPANYGYTF. Filled out from reference TRBV5-1 and TRBJ1-2, the complete variable domain reads KAGVTQTPRYLIKTRGQQVTLSCSPISGHRSVSWYQQTPGQGLQFLFEYFSETQRNKGNFPGRFSGRQFSNSRSEMNVSTLELGDSALYLCASSLAPANYGYTFGSGTRLTVV.

The V call is TRBV4-3, the J call TRBJ2-7; possible D gene TRBD2, 5 bases. Trimming removed 8 bases from V and 3 bases from J, with 17 bases in between. The V gene's germline CDR1 is LGHNA and CDR2 YSLEER. The CDR3 runs to 14 residues. The CDR3 protein is CASGMTTRSYEQYF. The CDR3 bases are TGCGCCAGCGGGATGACTACCCGAAGCTACGAGCAGTACTTC.

The gene calls are TRBV5-1 and TRBJ2-3; 13 bases line up with TRBD2. After removal of 4 bases from V and 2 bases from J, the junction contained 10 bases not matched to a gene. CDR3 length equals 18 residues. The germline V gene encodes CDR1 SGHRS and CDR2 YFSETQ. The CDR3 region is CASSLRTSGSRVTDTQYF. The CDR3 DNA reads TGCGCCAGCAGCCTAAGGACTAGCGGGAGCCGGGTCACAGATACGCAGTATTTT.

The chain couples TRBV5-1 to TRBJ2-5, with D perhaps matching TRBD1 (6 bases). The CDR3 covers 14 residues. Trimming cost V 4 bases and J 0 bases, with 10 bases left between them. Germline lookup yields CDR1 SGHRS and CDR2 YFSETQ. The CDR3 nucleotides read TGCGCCAGCAGCGTATGGACAGACCAAGAGACCCAGTACTTC. Translation: CASSVWTDQETQYF.

The rearrangement links TRBV5-5 to TRBJ2-3; the match to TRBD2 covers 9 bases. Germline lookup yields CDR1 SGHKS and CDR2 YYEKEE (reference sequence). Trimming at V came to 2 bases and at J to 5 bases, leaving 3 bases not matched to a gene. The CDR3 length is 14 residues. The CDR3 region is CASSFLAGIDTQYF. CDR3 bases: TGTGCCAGCAGCTTTCTAGCGGGAATAGATACGCAGTATTTT.

The genes are TRBV9 and TRBJ1-4; D is unresolved. Germline CDR1 is SGDLS and CDR2 is YYNGEE. There are 13 residues in the CDR3. Trimming took off 4 bases at V and 4 bases at J, with 8 bases between the two ends. This CDR3 reads CASSLHGNEKLFF. Here the CDR3 DNA reads TGTGCCAGCAGCCTCCACGGTAATGAAAAACTGTTTTTT.

The chain links TRBV5-1 to TRBJ2-7, with a tentative D call TRBD2 (6 bases). CDR1 is SGHRS and CDR2 is YFSETQ in the germline V gene. The CDR3 length is 15 residues. The V gene lost 0 bases and the J gene lost 1 base, with 11 bases spanning the gap. CDR3 loop: CASSLVAGTSYEQYF. CDR3 nucleotides: TGCGCCAGCAGCTTGGTGGCAGGGACTTCCTACGAGCAGTACTTC.

This clone was detected once. CDR3 protein: CASSQDRSGRTNYGYTF. The CDR3 DNA reads as TGTGCCAGCAGCCAAGATCGGTCGGGGAGAACAAACTATGGCTACACCTTC. The rearrangement uses TRBV4-2 and TRBJ1-2; D is unclear. This CDR3 contains 17 residues. Germline V gene data show CDR1 as LGHNA and CDR2 as YNFKEQ. V shed 0 bases and J shed 2 bases, with 16 bases lying between them.

This clone came up a few times. V and J are TRBV6-1 and TRBJ2-2; D gene ambiguous. V lost 3 bases, J lost 7 bases, and 9 bases lay in between. The germline V gene has CDR1 MNHNS and CDR2 SASEGT. CDR3 length: 13 residues. This chain's CDR3 is CASSDVRGGELFF. The CDR3 DNA sequence: TGTGCCAGCAGTGACGTCCGAGGCGGGGAGCTGTTTTTT.

J is TRBJ1-6 and V is TRBV28; D is undetermined. CDR1 and CDR2 from the germline V gene are MDHEN and SYDVKM. Trimming pared 1 base from V and 0 bases from J, leaving 4 bases between. The CDR3 is made up of 15 amino acids. The CDR3 region has the DNA TGTGCCAGCAGTTTATTTAGCTCCTATAATTCACCCCTCCACTTT. It codes for CASSLFSSYNSPLHF.

This clone was counted a single time. The chain carries TRBV2 and TRBJ2-3, with 8 bases identical to TRBD2. CDR3 size: 13 residues. The trim removed 6 bases at V and 11 bases at J, leaving 10 bases unmatched. CDR1 is SNHLY and CDR2 is FYNNEI in the germline V gene. The CDR3 DNA is TGTGCCAGCAGCGAAACCCAGGCGGGAGGGCAGTATTTT. Protein sequence: CASSETQAGGQYF.

The chain employs TRBV30 and TRBJ1-6, with D hard to call. CDR1 and CDR2 (germline): GTSNPN, SVGIG (reference sequence). The CDR3 contains 12 residues. Deletions cut 3 bases from V and 11 bases from J, with 11 bases between. This CDR3 is CAWSNTGPPLHF. DNA of the CDR3: TGTGCCTGGAGCAATACGGGTCCACCCCTCCACTTT.

The V call is TRBV4-3, the J call TRBJ1-1, with TRBD1 identical over 8 bases. Germline trimming cut 1 base from V and 4 bases from J; bases unmatched to any gene: 8. The CDR3 contains 16 residues. CDR1 is LGHNA, CDR2 YSLEER, per germline. CDR3 in DNA: TGCGCCAGCAGCCAAGGATTGGACAGGGTGGTCACTGAAGCTTTCTTT. Its translation: CASSQGLDRVVTEAFF.

The chain is built from TRBV7-3 and TRBJ2-2; maybe TRBD2 (6 bases). This CDR3 contains 14 residues. The V gene lost 3 bases and the J gene lost 4 bases, with 9 bases spanning the gap. Germline CDR1 reads SGHTA; CDR2 reads FQGTGA. CDR3 bases: TGTGCCAGCAGCTTTAGCGGATCCACCGGGGAGCTGTTTTTT. Encoded protein: CASSFSGSTGELFF.

This clone has more than one count but fewer than ten. The chain carries TRBV5-1 and TRBJ1-1; TRBD1 is a possible D gene (6 bases). CDR3 length: 11 residues. Trimming removed 6 bases from V and 5 bases from J, with 8 bases in between. The germline V gene has CDR1 SGHRS and CDR2 YFSETQ. DNA for the CDR3: TGCGCCAGCAAGGGGGAGACTGAAGCTTTCTTT. Amino acids: CASKGETEAFF.

This chain links TRBV30 with TRBJ2-1; 10 bases agree with TRBD2. Germline trimming cut 4 bases from V and 5 bases from J; bases unmatched to any gene: 14. The CDR3 sequence is 17 residues long. Germline CDR1 is GTSNPN and CDR2 is SVGIG (reference sequence). CDR3 protein: CAWTTLYSGRGHNEQFF. As DNA, the CDR3 is TGTGCCTGGACGACCCTATACAGCGGGAGGGGCCACAATGAGCAGTTCTTC.

V and J are TRBV10-3 and TRBJ1-5; D not certain. The CDR3 is 13 amino acids. The V gene's germline CDR1 is ENHRY and CDR2 SYGVKD. V lost 5 bases and J 6 bases, leaving 11 bases between the germline ends. Written as DNA, the CDR3 is TGTGCCATCAGTAAAAAGGAGGGTCAGCCCCAGCATTTT. Amino acid sequence: CAISKKEGQPQHF.

The CDR3 here is CASSLGRGNPQETQYF. DNA of the CDR3: TGTGCCAGCAGCCTAGGGCGCGGGAACCCCCAAGAGACCCAGTACTTC. The rearrangement links TRBV9 to TRBJ2-5, with a possible D match to TRBD2 (6 bases). The CDR3 is 16 residues long. The V gene lost 4 bases and the J gene lost 1 base, with 17 bases spanning the gap. The germline V gene encodes CDR1 SGDLS and CDR2 YYNGEE.